These 18 T cell receptor beta chains originate from one sample sequenced in a study of CD8+ T cells in alopecia areata. From alopecia areata patients, lesional scalp punch biopsies and peripheral blood were collected. RNA, once extracted, was reverse transcribed into cDNA for use as the sequencing template. Some clones are missing from TCRdb's copy, which holds only in-frame ones; the method was immunoSEQ multiplex PCR. The profile shows under 15,000 clones, over 55% of them singletons. Sample: skin. These receptors all stem from a human donor with alopecia areata.

This clone has a single count. The chain is built from TRBV30 and TRBJ2-5; no clear D gene. This CDR3 is built from 14 residues. The germline CDR1 and CDR2 sequences are GTSNPN and SVGIG (reference sequence). V lost 1 base, J lost 2 bases, and 11 bases lay in between. The CDR3 bases are TGTGCCTGGAGTGGGTGGCAGCAGCAAGAGACCCAGTACTTC. As protein: CAWSGWQQQETQYF.

J is TRBJ2-2 and V is TRBV7-2; weak D call: TRBD1 (5 bases). The CDR3 runs to 15 residues. CDR1 and CDR2 (germline): SGHTA, FQGNSA. V lost 3 bases to trimming and J lost 2 bases, with 10 bases between them. CDR3 DNA: TGTGCCAGCAGCTTTAGACAGTCTAACACCGGGGAGCTGTTTTTT. Encoded protein: CASSFRQSNTGELFF.

This clone is categorized as large. In nucleotides, the CDR3 is TGTGCCATCAGTCCTCGGTGGACTAGCGGGGGGGCGAACACCGGGGAGCTGTTTTTT. Translated: CAISPRWTSGGANTGELFF. This chain links TRBV10-3 with TRBJ2-2, with 15 nucleotides matching TRBD2. The CDR3 has 19 amino acids. V was pared by 5 bases and J by 0 bases, with 7 bases of the junction left unmatched. CDR1 and CDR2 (germline): ENHRY, SYGVKD.

V usage is TRBV9 and J usage is TRBJ1-2; no reliable D call. Trimming took 0 bases from V and 3 from J, leaving 6 bases between them. The germline gives CDR1 SGDLS, CDR2 YYNGEE. The CDR3 runs to 13 residues. CDR3 DNA sequence: TGTGCCAGCAGCGTAGTACCCGACTATGGCTACACCTTC. It encodes CASSVVPDYGYTF.

The rearrangement uses TRBV5-6 and TRBJ2-7; D gene uncertain. From germline, CDR1 is SGHDT and CDR2 YYEEEE. The CDR3 sequence is 13 residues long. The V gene lost 4 bases and the J gene lost 3 bases, with 11 bases spanning the gap. The CDR3 here is CASSLIQSYEQYF. The CDR3 DNA is TGTGCCAGCAGCCTTATACAGAGCTACGAGCAGTACTTC.

The rearrangement joins TRBV7-2 to TRBJ2-5; 9 bases are a match to TRBD2. CDR1 and CDR2 from the germline V gene are SGHTA and FQGNSA. This CDR3 spans 17 amino acids. Trimming at V came to 0 bases and at J to 3 bases, leaving 8 bases not matched to a gene. The CDR3 sequence is CASSLASQRGEKETQYF. CDR3 nucleotide sequence: TGTGCCAGCAGCTTAGCGTCGCAGCGGGGGGAAAAAGAGACCCAGTACTTC. The full variable domain, in which reference TRBV7-2 and TRBJ2-5 provide the parts outside the CDR3, is GAGVSQSPSNKVTEKGKDVELRCDPISGHTALYWYRQSLGQGLEFLIYFQGNSAPDKSGLPSDRFSAERTGGSVSTLTIQRTQQEDSAVYLCASSLASQRGEKETQYFGPGTRLLVL.

The chain combines TRBV4-2 with TRBJ2-5; 8 positions match TRBD2. J gave up 6 bases and V 4 bases, and 10 bases lay outside the gene matches. Germline V gene lookup returns CDR1 LGHNA and CDR2 YNFKEQ. The CDR3 runs 15 residues. The CDR3 reads CASSRPSSGGKTQYF. DNA for the CDR3: TGTGCCAGCAGCCGTCCCTCCAGCGGGGGAAAGACCCAGTACTTC.

Comments on this clone: One end of the junction does not line up with germline, which may come from a read error. This sequence joins TRBV29-1 and TRBJ1-6; unclear D gene. Germline CDR1 and CDR2: SQVTM and ANQGSEA. The CDR3 loop spans 13 amino acids. The CDR3 protein is CSVAGGPNSPLHF. In nucleotides, the CDR3 is TGCAGCGTTGCGGGCGGCCCCAATTCCCCCCTCCACTTT.

The rearrangement joins TRBV6-5 to TRBJ2-3; D uncertain. CDR1 and CDR2 (germline): MNHEY, SVGAGI. This CDR3 spans 12 amino acids. Trimming left V 2 bases short and J 5 bases short, with 5 bases between. As DNA, the CDR3 is TGTGCCAGCAGTTACCTGGGAGATACGCAGTATTTT. Amino acid sequence: CASSYLGDTQYF.

The chain employs TRBV7-2 and TRBJ2-7; 8 bases align to TRBD1. The CDR3 spans 15 residues. From germline, CDR1 is SGHTA and CDR2 FQGNSA. V shed 5 bases, J shed 0 bases, and the junction held 6 bases outside the gene matches. The CDR3 DNA reads as TGTGCCAGCAGCCAAGGACAGGGTCTCTCCTACGAGCAGTACTTC. Residues: CASSQGQGLSYEQYF.

This clone was counted a few times. The chain is built from TRBV28 and TRBJ1-6, with 10 bases identical to TRBD1. CDR3 length: 18 residues. Germline V gene data show CDR1 as MDHEN and CDR2 as SYDVKM. With 4 bases clipped from V and 15 bases from J, the junction kept 21 bases outside the gene matches. CDR3 nucleotides: TGTGCCAGCAGTTCACCCGGCCGACCCGGACAGGGGGGTAGCGGCCTCCACTTT. It encodes CASSSPGRPGQGGSGLHF.

This chain uses TRBV11-3 with TRBJ2-1; 7 bases match TRBD2. This CDR3 is 18 amino acids long. V shed 0 bases, J shed 0 bases, and the junction held 8 bases outside the gene matches. Germline CDR1 reads SGHNT; CDR2 reads YENEEA. CDR3 in DNA: TGTGCCAGCAGCTTAGATCAGGGCGGGAGCCTCTCCTACAATGAGCAGTTCTTC. It is translated as CASSLDQGGSLSYNEQFF.

The sample holds a few counts of this clone. The chain carries TRBV7-2 and TRBJ2-3; 8 nucleotides agree with TRBD2. The junction had 6 bases not matched to a gene; V was cut back by 5 bases and J by 2 bases. Germline CDR1 SGHTA, CDR2 FQGNSA. The length of the CDR3 is 15 residues. The CDR3 DNA reads as TGTGCCAGCAGCCAACAAGCGGGGGCCACAGATACGCAGTATTTT. Protein: CASSQQAGATDTQYF.

CDR3 nucleotides: TGTGCCAGCTCACCACTAGGACTAGATGGGGGTGAGCAGTTCTTC. It translates to CASSPLGLDGGEQFF. The chain is built from TRBV18 and TRBJ2-1, with 7 bases that match TRBD2. The J segment lost 9 bases and the V segment lost 1 base, leaving 9 bases of the junction unmatched. CDR3 length: 15 residues. Germline CDR1 KGHSH, CDR2 LQKENI.

V and J are TRBV5-1 and TRBJ2-3, with a tentative D call TRBD2 (6 bases). CDR1 and CDR2 from the germline V gene are SGHRS and YFSETQ. The V end was cut by 4 bases, the J end by 1 base, with 13 bases between. The CDR3 extends over 15 amino acids. The CDR3 region is CASSGGWSCTDTQYF. In DNA form, the CDR3 reads TGCGCCAGCAGCGGGGGGTGGAGTTGCACAGATACGCAGTATTTT.

V gene TRBV7-7 combines with J gene TRBJ2-1, with D hard to call. The CDR3 length is 15 residues. V was cut by 1 base and J by 0 bases, with 7 bases left in between. Germline V gene sequence: CDR1 SSHAT, CDR2 FNYEAQ (reference sequence). The CDR3 DNA is TGTGCCAGCAGCTTAGACAGTCTCTCCTACAATGAGCAGTTCTTC. Translation gives CASSLDSLSYNEQFF. Based on the CDR3 plus reference TRBV7-7 and TRBJ2-1, the full variable domain is GAGVSQSPRYKVTKRGQDVTLRCDPISSHATLYWYQQALGQGPEFLTYFNYEAQPDKSGLPSDRFSAERPEGSISTLTIQRTEQRDSAMYRCASSLDSLSYNEQFFGPGTRLTVL.

The rearrangement uses TRBV10-3 and TRBJ1-1; tentative D call: TRBD1 (5 bases). The CDR3 is made up of 14 amino acids. V was trimmed by 6 bases and J by 3 bases, leaving 14 bases between them. Germline loops: CDR1 ENHRY, CDR2 SYGVKD. The CDR3 sequence is CAIRAQVSDTEAFF. As DNA, the CDR3 is TGTGCCATCAGGGCACAGGTGTCGGACACTGAAGCTTTCTTT.

This clone was recorded only once. V is TRBV6-5 and J is TRBJ1-6; a weak D match, TRBD1 (5 bases). CDR3 size: 14 residues. V was clipped by 5 bases and J by 11 bases, with 16 bases between them. Germline V gives CDR1 MNHEY, CDR2 SVGAGI. In DNA, the CDR3 is TGTGCCAGCAGTCCCGGACTTCGGGGGACACCCCTCCACTTT. Protein: CASSPGLRGTPLHF.